This entry describes one TCR beta chain. Its antigen remains unknown. The sample is drawn from a study of lymphopenia after photon versus proton radiotherapy. General study results and limits: Survival link was tested only in deceased patients; proton benefit remains a possibility. Oligoclonal CD8+ Temra expansion after nadir drove photon patients' diversity drop. Photon-treated patients lost naive T cells and TCR diversity; proton-treated stayed stable.

Clones were read by immunoSEQ multiplex PCR, and TCRdb kept only the in-frame ones, dropping some. The sample consists of about 40,000 clones, about 86% of them appearing once. V was trimmed by 0 bases and J by 6 bases, leaving 11 bases between them. The CDR3 runs to 14 residues. Germline CDR1 reads LGHNA; CDR2 reads YSLEER. The TCR sequence derives from a woman in her 70s with pancreatic cancer. Some clones in this sample may be carry-over from other donors' samples. The rearrangement links TRBV4-3 to TRBJ1-1; D is unclear. Sequences were derived from peripheral blood, sampled from a patient treated with proton-based radiotherapy. The chain's CDR3 is CASSQDRERPEAFF. CDR3 sequence (DNA): TGCGCCAGCAGCCAAGATAGGGAGCGCCCTGAAGCTTTCTTT.